One and the same sample provided the 30 T cell receptor beta chains below, sequenced in a study of blood T cell repertoires in COVID-19 (dated by TCRdb to the early 2020s). The library came from the immunoSEQ multiplex PCR assay. TCRdb took this table from immuneACCESS and kept in-frame rearrangements with V and J called. Such tables lack part of the clones; where checked against another copy, unresolved V genes explain under half of the gap, and the rest is unexplained. The sample records approximately 260,000 clones, 89% of which are singletons. About 4.5% of the sample goes to the ten largest clones. Sequencing input: peripheral blood. These receptors were collected from a woman in her thirties or forties who had recovered from COVID-19.

This clone is medium-sized by share. The gene calls are TRBV2 and TRBJ1-2; D ambiguous. CDR1 SNHLY and CDR2 FYNNEI come from the germline V gene. The V end was cut by 7 bases, the J end by 0 bases, with 6 bases between. The CDR3 sequence is 12 residues long. For the CDR3, the DNA is TGTGCCAGCAACCTAGCTAACTATGGCTACACCTTC. It translates to CASNLANYGYTF.

The chain recombines TRBV21-1 with TRBJ2-2; the D segment call TRBD1 is taken from the table without a DNA check. TRBV21-1 is reported as a pseudogene. The CDR3 is 17 residues long. CDR3 bases: TGTGCCAGCAGCAAAGTCAGGGACAGGCCTAACACCGGGGAGCTGTTTTTT. This sequence encodes CASSKVRDRPNTGELFF.

This clone appeared a single time. The V call is TRBV6-4, the J call TRBJ2-1; 8 positions agree with TRBD2. The length of the CDR3 is 13 residues. The V segment lost 6 bases and the J segment 7 bases; nucleotides outside the gene matches: 5. CDR1 MRHNA and CDR2 SNTAGT come from the germline V gene. The CDR3 spells CASRAGEFNEQFF. The CDR3 DNA is TGTGCCAGCAGAGCGGGAGAGTTTAATGAGCAGTTCTTC.

The chain carries TRBV4-3 and TRBJ1-2; no clear D gene. Trimming took 0 bases from V and 6 from J, leaving 14 bases between them. Germline assignment: CDR1 LGHNA and CDR2 YSLEER. CDR3 length: 15 residues. The CDR3 region is CASSQETETINGYTF. The CDR3 DNA sequence: TGCGCCAGCAGCCAAGAAACAGAGACAATCAATGGCTACACCTTC.

This chain connects TRBV2 to TRBJ2-3; D uncertain. The germline V and J ends were trimmed by 4 bases and 6 bases, with 11 bases remaining between them. Germline V gene lookup returns CDR1 SNHLY and CDR2 FYNNEI. This CDR3 is 13 amino acids long. In DNA form, the CDR3 reads TGTGCCAGCAGTGGGTCTACGTCCGATACGCAGTATTTT. It encodes CASSGSTSDTQYF.

The chain recombines TRBV21-1 with TRBJ2-7; the table gives TRBD1 as D, unverified against the DNA. TRBV21-1 is marked as a pseudogene. The CDR3 has 15 residues. The CDR3 spells CASRLNWRHVYEQYV. In DNA form, the CDR3 reads TGTGCCAGCAGGCTGAACTGGCGACATGTCTACGAGCAGTACGTC.

J is TRBJ2-5 and V is TRBV5-1; D perhaps matches TRBD2 (6 bases). Trimming cost V 3 bases and J 5 bases, with 11 bases left between them. The V gene's germline CDR1 is SGHRS and CDR2 YFSETQ. The CDR3 loop spans 13 amino acids. In DNA form, the CDR3 reads TGCGCCAGCAGCTCCGGGGGAGGTGAGACCCAGTACTTC. Its protein is CASSSGGGETQYF.

This rearrangement joins TRBV5-1 to TRBJ2-5; possible D gene TRBD2, 6 bases. Germline V gene sequence: CDR1 SGHRS, CDR2 YFSETQ. The CDR3 sequence is 15 residues long. Between the trimmed V and J ends, which lost 0 bases and 1 base, there was a span of 10 bases. The CDR3 DNA sequence: TGCGCCAGCAGCTTGGCCTTCGGGGGCCAAGAGACCCAGTACTTC. Its protein is CASSLAFGGQETQYF.

This rearrangement joins TRBV28 to TRBJ2-2; possible D gene TRBD1, 6 bases. V was cut by 4 bases and J by 4 bases, with 34 bases left in between. The CDR3 covers 22 residues. The V gene's germline CDR1 is MDHEN and CDR2 SYDVKM. The CDR3: CASSSGSQWPPRDTRFTGELFF. CDR3 in DNA: TGTGCCAGCAGTTCTGGATCCCAATGGCCCCCCCGGGACACAAGATTCACCGGGGAGCTGTTTTTT.

The gene calls are TRBV7-8 and TRBJ1-2; 7 bases agree with TRBD1. The CDR3 contains 13 residues. Germline V lookup: CDR1 SGHVS, CDR2 FQNEAQ. With V trimmed by 5 bases and J by 6 bases, 6 bases remained unmatched. The chain's CDR3 is CASSTRQGHGYTF. In DNA form, the CDR3 reads TGTGCCAGCAGCACCAGACAGGGCCATGGCTACACCTTC.

The chain is built from TRBV4-2 and TRBJ1-5; maybe TRBD1 (5 bases). CDR3 length: 15 residues. V gave up 1 base and J gave up 7 bases, with 14 bases separating them. Germline CDR1 LGHNA, CDR2 YNFKEQ. The chain's CDR3 is CASSQVAGGNQPQHF. The CDR3 coding sequence is TGTGCCAGCAGCCAAGTTGCGGGGGGAAACCAGCCCCAGCATTTT.

The chain uses TRBV7-3 and TRBJ1-1, with 9 bases fitting TRBD1. The trim removed 5 bases at V and 5 bases at J, leaving 9 bases unmatched. Germline-derived CDR1 and CDR2 are SGHTA and FQGTGA. This CDR3 has 15 residues. The CDR3 DNA is TGTGCCAGCAGCCCACGGGGACAGGGAATAACTGAAGCTTTCTTT. Amino acid sequence: CASSPRGQGITEAFF.

This chain uses TRBV15 with TRBJ2-5, with TRBD2 identical over 12 bases. The J segment lost 4 bases and the V segment lost 1 base, leaving 7 bases of the junction unmatched. The CDR3 totals 17 residues. The germline CDR1 and CDR2 sequences are LNHNV and YYDKDF (reference sequence). CDR3 region: CATSRVGLAGGPETQYF. As DNA, the CDR3 is TGTGCCACCAGCAGAGTGGGCCTAGCGGGAGGGCCAGAGACCCAGTACTTC.

The chain uses TRBV3-1 (or the pseudogene TRBV3-2) and TRBJ2-1; 13 positions match TRBD2. After removal of 6 bases from V and 6 bases from J, the junction contained 2 bases not matched to a gene. Germline V gene sequence: CDR1 LGHDT, CDR2 YNNKEL (reference sequence). This CDR3 has 14 residues. The CDR3 is CASSTSGGANEQFF. CDR3 bases: TGTGCCAGCAGTACTAGCGGGGGGGCCAATGAGCAGTTCTTC.

The chain links TRBV7-2 to TRBJ2-2; maybe TRBD2 (8 bases). The length of the CDR3 is 17 residues. The V and J ends lost 4 bases and 1 base respectively, with 16 bases between them. Per germline, CDR1 SGHTA and CDR2 FQGNSA. The CDR3 sequence is CASSSISGTVNTGELFF. The CDR3 DNA sequence: TGTGCCAGCAGCTCAATTAGCGGGACAGTGAACACCGGGGAGCTGTTTTTT.

This clone was recorded only once. The chain uses TRBV11-2 and TRBJ2-1; 9 bases fit TRBD1. The germline CDR1 and CDR2 sequences are SGHAT and FQNNGV. The CDR3 is 15 residues long. The V and J ends lost 6 bases and 8 bases, in that order; junction bases with no gene match: 11. CDR3 DNA: TGTGCCAGCAGACTACCGGGACAGGGCGGCGATGAGCAGTTCTTC. As protein: CASRLPGQGGDEQFF. The entire variable domain, with the rest obtained from reference TRBV11-2 and TRBJ2-1, is as follows: EAGVAQSPRYKIIEKRQSVAFWCNPISGHATLYWYQQILGQGPKLLIQFQNNGVVDDSQLPKDRFSAERLKGVDSTLKIQPAKLEDSAVYLCASRLPGQGGDEQFFGPGTRLTVL.

This chain connects TRBV7-9 to TRBJ1-1; TRBD1 is a possible D gene (6 bases). The CDR3 length is 14 residues. The ends were cut back, 4 bases at V and 1 base at J, with 10 bases in the middle. Germline CDR1 SEHNR, CDR2 FQNEAQ (reference sequence). The CDR3 reads CASSWTDENTEAFF. Written as DNA, the CDR3 is TGTGCCAGCAGCTGGACAGATGAGAACACTGAAGCTTTCTTT.

The V call is TRBV9, the J call TRBJ1-3; D not resolved. The CDR3 contains 15 residues. The germline gives CDR1 SGDLS, CDR2 YYNGEE. Trimming took 0 bases from V and 8 from J, leaving 15 bases between them. This chain's CDR3 is CASSVGSRVGDTIYF. In DNA, the CDR3 is TGTGCCAGCAGCGTAGGGTCCCGGGTAGGCGACACCATATATTTT.

This sequence joins TRBV28 and TRBJ1-2; 7 bases align to TRBD1. In germline, CDR1 is MDHEN, CDR2 SYDVKM. This CDR3 region has 13 residues. The ends lost 4 bases at V and 6 bases at J; junction bases unmatched: 5. CDR3 amino acids: CASSSQGLHGYTF. The CDR3 DNA sequence: TGTGCCAGCAGTTCACAGGGGCTACATGGCTACACCTTC.

This clone was picked up one time. The chain employs TRBV7-9 and TRBJ2-1; TRBD1 agrees at 9 bases. CDR3 length: 15 amino acids. Germline V gene sequence: CDR1 SEHNR, CDR2 FQNEAQ (reference sequence). V was clipped by 2 bases and J by 8 bases; unmatched bases: 7. The CDR3 reads CASSLRRDRVYEQFF. The CDR3 DNA is TGTGCCAGCAGCTTAAGACGGGACAGGGTCTATGAGCAGTTCTTC.

This clone was observed a single time. The chain uses TRBV13 and TRBJ2-1; D unresolved. CDR3 size: 12 residues. V gave up 0 bases and J gave up 6 bases, with 3 bases separating them. The germline gives CDR1 PRHDT, CDR2 FYEKMQ (reference sequence). CDR3 in DNA: TGTGCCAGCAGCTTAGGGCGCAATGAGCAGTTCTTC. It is translated as CASSLGRNEQFF.

In DNA, the CDR3 is TGTGCCAGCAATGGGGACAGGGGAGGCAATCAGCCCCAGCATTTT. Amino acids: CASNGDRGGNQPQHF. This chain links TRBV2 with TRBJ1-5; 10 nucleotides line up with TRBD1. The germline CDR1 and CDR2 sequences are SNHLY and FYNNEI. This CDR3 spans 15 amino acids. V was clipped by 7 bases and J by 2 bases; unmatched bases: 5.

This clone was observed a single time. This chain connects TRBV10-1 to TRBJ1-1; tentative D call: TRBD1 (6 bases). CDR1 and CDR2 from the germline V gene are WNHNN and SYGVQD (reference sequence). CDR3 length: 16 amino acids. V was cut by 3 bases and J by 9 bases, with 23 bases left in between. CDR3 bases: TGCGCCAGCAGTGACCGGGGTAATTACGGACAGCTAAAAGCTTTCTTT. Residues: CASSDRGNYGQLKAFF.

This clone appeared a few times. J is TRBJ2-6 and V is TRBV16, with 8 bases identical to TRBD1. V lost 2 bases to trimming and J lost 2 bases; unmatched junction nucleotides: 2. The CDR3 length is 16 residues. Germline assignment: CDR1 KGHSY and CDR2 FQNENV. The CDR3 nucleotides read TGTGCCAGCAGCCAACCACAGGGGGCTGGGGCCAACGTCCTGACTTTC. Its protein is CASSQPQGAGANVLTF.

This rearrangement joins TRBV11-2 to TRBJ2-7; 9 positions agree with TRBD1. This CDR3 contains 14 residues. The V gene's germline CDR1 is SGHAT and CDR2 FQNNGV. With V trimmed by 5 bases and J by 2 bases, 4 bases remained unmatched. The CDR3 spells CASSDGTGTYEQYF. The CDR3 bases are TGTGCCAGCAGCGATGGGACAGGGACCTACGAGCAGTACTTC.

This rearrangement joins TRBV5-6 to TRBJ2-7; 8 nucleotides line up with TRBD1. V dropped 5 bases and J dropped 3; count of bases not matched to a gene: 16. Looked up from germline, CDR1 is SGHDT and CDR2 is YYEEEE. CDR3 size: 17 residues. The DNA of the CDR3 is TGTGCCAGCAGTTCCCTAAGTGGGACAGGTCAGTTCTACGAGCAGTACGTC. Translated: CASSSLSGTGQFYEQYV.

The chain recombines TRBV11-2 with TRBJ1-3; no reliable D call. Trimming left V 8 bases short and J 2 bases short, with 13 bases between. Germline V gene data show CDR1 as SGHAT and CDR2 as FQNNGV. The CDR3 runs to 14 residues. CDR3 protein: CASGRASPGNTIYF. The CDR3 nucleotides are TGTGCCAGCGGGCGGGCCTCGCCTGGAAACACCATATATTTT. Based on the CDR3 plus reference TRBV11-2 and TRBJ1-3, the full variable domain is EAGVAQSPRYKIIEKRQSVAFWCNPISGHATLYWYQQILGQGPKLLIQFQNNGVVDDSQLPKDRFSAERLKGVDSTLKIQPAKLEDSAVYLCASGRASPGNTIYFGEGSWLTVV.

The V call is TRBV7-2, the J call TRBJ1-2; 8 bases map to TRBD1. With 5 bases clipped from V and 4 bases from J, the junction kept 15 bases outside the gene matches. Per germline, CDR1 SGHTA and CDR2 FQGNSA. The CDR3 totals 17 residues. CDR3 bases: TGTGCCAGCAGCATCTCCTCAGGGGGACAGGCAGCCTATGGCTACACCTTC. Translation: CASSISSGGQAAYGYTF.

The chain recombines TRBV18 with TRBJ2-1; tentatively, D is TRBD2 (5 bases). Germline CDR1 reads KGHSH; CDR2 reads LQKENI. V shed 2 bases and J shed 7 bases, with 9 bases lying between them. The CDR3 has 13 amino acids. The CDR3 spells CASSPGLANEQFF. CDR3 sequence (DNA): TGTGCCAGCTCACCAGGGCTAGCAAATGAGCAGTTCTTC.

The chain combines TRBV19 with TRBJ1-4, with D possibly being TRBD1 (5 bases). The CDR3 is 14 amino acids. V was pared by 3 bases and J by 7 bases, with 12 bases between. Germline CDR1 reads LNHDA; CDR2 reads SQIVND (reference sequence). The CDR3 is CASSISPGGEKLFF. In nucleotides, the CDR3 is TGTGCCAGTAGTATTAGTCCCGGGGGTGAAAAACTGTTTTTT.